These 18 T cell receptor beta chains originate from one sample sequenced in a study of T cell repertoires in cytomegalovirus infection. TCRdb recomputed calls from the reads with MiXCR, one row per CDR3 protein. There are some 800,000 distinct CDR3 sequences in the sample; about 33% occur only once, and around an eighth lies in the top ten. No antigens are known for them. Material: cultured CD8+ T cells from PBMCs, obtained from culture after CMV antigen stimulation. These receptors all stem from a human donor in good health (CMV status not recorded). Some clones in this sample may be carry-over from other donors' samples.

In this sample, this clonotype turned up many times. The chain links TRBV7-6 to TRBJ2-7; D unclear. V was shortened by 3 bases and J by 1 base, with 7 bases between the two germline ends. This CDR3 is 13 amino acids long. The germline CDR1 and CDR2 sequences are SGHVS and FNYEAQ. The CDR3 nucleotides read TGTGCCAGCAGCTTTGACCCTTCCTACGAGCAGTACGTC. This encodes CASSFDPSYEQYV.

The rearrangement joins TRBV4-1 to TRBJ2-6; TRBD2 aligns across 7 bases. The CDR3 runs to 19 residues. The V gene end was trimmed by 0 bases and the J gene end by 0 bases; junction bases not matched to a gene: 8. Germline V gene lookup returns CDR1 MGHRA and CDR2 YSYEKL. This chain's CDR3 is CASSQETGTTDSGANVLTF. The DNA for the CDR3 is TGCGCCAGCAGCCAAGAAACCGGGACTACAGACTCTGGGGCCAACGTCCTGACTTTC.

V usage is TRBV7-9 and J usage is TRBJ2-7; 8 bases align to TRBD2. Losses at the gene ends were 7 bases for V and 5 bases for J; bases not matched to a gene: 10. CDR1 is SEHNR, CDR2 FQNEAQ, per germline (reference sequence). CDR3 size: 14 residues. CDR3 sequence (DNA): TGTGCCAGCACCCAGCGGGGGTCTCGGGACGAGCAGTACTTC. Translating it yields CASTQRGSRDEQYF.

There are a few counts of this clonotype. The chain has TRBV6-2 or TRBV6-3 and TRBJ1-1; no clear D gene. CDR1 MNHEY and CDR2 SVGEGT come from the germline V gene. The CDR3 sequence is 14 residues long. Trimming took off 4 bases at V and 5 bases at J, with 14 bases between the two ends. The CDR3 nucleotides are TGTGCCAGCAGTTCCACCCCCGGTTTAACTGAAGCTTTCTTT. Amino acids: CASSSTPGLTEAFF.

This clonotype has only a few counts. The rearrangement joins TRBV9 to TRBJ2-3; D unresolved. Trimming stripped 4 bases from V and 8 bases from J, with 8 bases between. Germline CDR1 is SGDLS and CDR2 is YYNGEE. The CDR3 is 11 amino acids. CDR3 in amino acids: CASSTTGTQYF. In nucleotides, the CDR3 is TGTGCCAGCAGCACGACCGGTACGCAGTATTTT.

This clonotype was found a few times. V gene TRBV3-1 combines with J gene TRBJ2-7; D is unresolved. Germline CDR1 is LGHDT and CDR2 is YNNKEL (reference sequence). Trimming removed 0 bases from V and 2 bases from J, with 8 bases in between. The CDR3 is 14 residues long. The CDR3 region is CASSQDFPAYEQYV. The CDR3 region has the DNA TGTGCCAGCAGCCAAGATTTCCCAGCCTACGAGCAGTACGTC.

This clonotype was seen a few times. V is TRBV20-1 and J is TRBJ1-2, with D possibly TRBD1 on 6 matching bases. The CDR3 consists of 16 residues. The V gene's germline CDR1 is DFQATT and CDR2 SNEGSKA (reference sequence). V was clipped by 0 bases and J by 0 bases, with 14 bases between them. The CDR3 sequence: CSARDEDRTTNYGYTF. The CDR3 bases are TGCAGTGCTAGAGATGAGGACAGAACTACTAACTATGGCTACACCTTC.

A single count supports this clonotype. Sequence at one end of the junction differs from germline and may be a read error. This chain links TRBV7-9 with TRBJ2-3; D is unclear. The CDR3 totals 15 residues. CDR1 is SEHNR, CDR2 FQNEAQ, per germline (reference sequence). The DNA of the CDR3 is TGTGTCAGCACCAAGGCGGTACCCGCCCTTAATACGCAGTATTTT. Its protein product is CVSTKAVPALNTQYF.

This clonotype was detected only once. The J gene is TRBJ2-7, the V gene TRBV6-6, with D possibly matching TRBD1 (5 bases). Deletions cut 6 bases from V and 3 bases from J, with 12 bases between. Germline V gene data show CDR1 as MNHNY and CDR2 as SVGAGI (reference sequence). The CDR3 runs 13 residues. CDR3 sequence reads: CASSLDMSYEQYV. In DNA, the CDR3 is TGTGCCAGCAGCTTGGACATGAGCTACGAGCAGTACGTC.

Only a few counts were recorded for this clonotype. The V gene is TRBV10-3, the J gene TRBJ2-7; TRBD1 might be the D (6 bases). CDR1 and CDR2 from the germline V gene are ENHRY and SYGVKD. CDR3 size: 15 residues. V lost 1 base and J 2 bases, leaving 12 bases between the germline ends. This chain's CDR3 is CAISELKGVTYEQYF. The CDR3 DNA follows: TGTGCCATCAGTGAGTTGAAGGGGGTTACCTACGAGCAGTACTTC.

This clonotype was seen a few times. The rearrangement uses TRBV6-2 or TRBV6-3 and TRBJ2-5; 7 bases align to TRBD1. The ends lost 0 bases at V and 10 bases at J; junction bases unmatched: 5. There are 13 residues in the CDR3. The germline V gene encodes CDR1 MNHEY and CDR2 SVGEGT. DNA of the CDR3: TGTGCCAGCAGTTACTCGGACAGGCAGGACCAGTACTTC. It yields the protein CASSYSDRQDQYF.

The genes are TRBV6-1 and TRBJ2-3; tentative D call: TRBD2 (6 bases). Trimming left V 5 bases short and J 0 bases short, with 15 bases between. In germline, CDR1 is MNHNS, CDR2 SASEGT. The CDR3 has 16 residues. CDR3 sequence (DNA): TGTGCCAGCAGTTTAAACTTCGGGGGAAGCACAGATACGCAGTATTTT. This sequence encodes CASSLNFGGSTDTQYF.

The chain uses TRBV16 and TRBJ2-7; D is perhaps TRBD1 (5 bases). Trimming shortened V by 4 bases and J by 3 bases, and 13 bases separated the two germline ends. CDR1 KGHSY and CDR2 FQNENV come from the germline V gene. The CDR3 totals 14 residues. The CDR3 DNA is TGTGCCAGCAGCCTTCAGACAGTCAGCTACGAGCAGTACGTC. Translating gives CASSLQTVSYEQYV.

The chain carries TRBV9 and TRBJ2-3; unclear D gene. The CDR3 has 15 amino acids. Germline V lookup: CDR1 SGDLS, CDR2 YYNGEE. V was clipped by 0 bases and J by 3 bases, with 11 bases between them. CDR3 region: CASSVARSSTDTQYF. CDR3 DNA sequence: TGTGCCAGCAGCGTAGCTAGATCCTCGACAGATACGCAGTATTTT.

V gene TRBV5-4 combines with J gene TRBJ1-3; 7 bases match TRBD1. Germline V gene sequence: CDR1 SGHNT, CDR2 YYREEE (reference sequence). V shed 4 bases, J shed 2 bases, and the junction held 6 bases outside the gene matches. This CDR3 is built from 15 residues. CDR3 in amino acids: CASSIGQVAGNTIYF. DNA for the CDR3: TGTGCCAGCAGCATAGGACAGGTCGCTGGAAACACCATATATTTT.

The chain is built from TRBV2 and TRBJ2-1; 7 bases match TRBD2. Germline V gene lookup returns CDR1 SNHLY and CDR2 FYNNEI. Trimming took 4 bases from V and 6 from J; bases not matched to a gene: 9. The CDR3 totals 15 residues. CDR3 protein: CASSGGSGPSNEQFF. Here the CDR3 DNA reads TGTGCCAGCAGTGGGGGTAGCGGGCCTTCCAATGAGCAGTTCTTC.

This chain joins TRBV5-6 and TRBJ1-2; D unclear. This CDR3 comprises 13 residues. Germline CDR1 and CDR2: SGHDT and YYEEEE. V was shortened by 7 bases and J by 0 bases, with 10 bases between the two germline ends. The CDR3 DNA is TGTGCCAGCGGGATGAGGCCTAACTATGGCTACACCTTC. It encodes CASGMRPNYGYTF.

This clonotype has just a few counts. The J gene is TRBJ2-5, the V gene TRBV15; 8 bases match TRBD2. CDR1 LNHNV and CDR2 YYDKDF come from the germline V gene (reference sequence). The CDR3 runs 16 residues. V gave up 2 bases and J gave up 5 bases; unmatched junction bases: 10. The CDR3 region has the DNA TGTGCCACCAGCAGACGCCCCGGGGGGGCCAGGGAGACCCAGTACTTC. Its protein is CATSRRPGGARETQYF.